What follows describes a single TCR beta chain. This entry is derived from a study of response to subunit inactivated influenza vaccine. Germline CDR1 is KGHDR and CDR2 is SFDVKD. V shed 3 bases and J 7 bases; nucleotides not matched to a gene: 7. This CDR3 has 16 amino acids. MiXCR, run by TCRdb on the RT-PCR reads, gives a single entry per CDR3 protein. Of roughly 520,000 distinct CDR3 sequences listed, 25% are singletons. V usage is TRBV24-1 and J usage is TRBJ2-1; TRBD2 matches 11 bases. Here the sequenced sample was CD4+ T cells sorted from PBMCs, taken more than 4 days after vaccination. This clonotype was sampled from a man aged 45-60 years who received an inactivated influenza vaccine. This chain's CDR3 is CATSDPTSGGWNEQFF. The CDR3, as DNA: TGTGCCACCAGTGATCCAACTAGCGGGGGTTGGAATGAGCAGTTCTTC.